This TCR beta chain came from a study of post-analysis software for immune sequencing data. Regarding the study as a whole: Higher frequency in patients than in controls was seen for roughly five TRBV segments, with TRBV5-6, TRBV5-1 and TRBV20-1 among them.

Unique molecular identifiers were built into the TCR beta cDNA libraries. TCRdb processed the PCR reads anew with MiXCR; each CDR3 protein has one entry. In the table there are roughly 410,000 distinct CDR3 sequences, around 33% of which are singletons. Remarks on this clonotype: The target antigen is unknown.

CDR1 and CDR2 from the germline V gene are SGHRS and YFSETQ. The V and J ends lost 4 bases and 6 bases respectively, with 19 bases between them. The CDR3 has 15 amino acids. The sequence derives from a girl aged 10-17 years with multiple sclerosis. Specimen: blood. V usage is TRBV5-1 and J usage is TRBJ1-1, with D tentatively TRBD1 (5 bases). The CDR3 sequence: CASSDWTAGTSEAFF. The CDR3 coding sequence is TGCGCCAGCAGCGATTGGACGGCAGGGACTTCTGAAGCTTTCTTT.